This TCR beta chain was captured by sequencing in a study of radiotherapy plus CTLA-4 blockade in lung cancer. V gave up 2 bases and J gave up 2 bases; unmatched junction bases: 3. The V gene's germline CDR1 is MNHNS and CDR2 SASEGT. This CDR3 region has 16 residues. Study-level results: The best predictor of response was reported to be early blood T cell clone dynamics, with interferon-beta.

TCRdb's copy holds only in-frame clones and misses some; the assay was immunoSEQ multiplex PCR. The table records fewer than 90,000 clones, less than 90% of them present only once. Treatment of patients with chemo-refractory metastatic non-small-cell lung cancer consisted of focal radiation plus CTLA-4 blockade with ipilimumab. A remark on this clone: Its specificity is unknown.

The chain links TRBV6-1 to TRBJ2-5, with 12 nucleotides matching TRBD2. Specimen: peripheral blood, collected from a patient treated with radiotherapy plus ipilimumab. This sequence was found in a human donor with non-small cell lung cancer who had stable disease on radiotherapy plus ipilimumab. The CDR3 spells CASSELAGGGQETQYF. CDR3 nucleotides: TGTGCCAGCAGTGAACTAGCGGGAGGGGGTCAAGAGACCCAGTACTTC.